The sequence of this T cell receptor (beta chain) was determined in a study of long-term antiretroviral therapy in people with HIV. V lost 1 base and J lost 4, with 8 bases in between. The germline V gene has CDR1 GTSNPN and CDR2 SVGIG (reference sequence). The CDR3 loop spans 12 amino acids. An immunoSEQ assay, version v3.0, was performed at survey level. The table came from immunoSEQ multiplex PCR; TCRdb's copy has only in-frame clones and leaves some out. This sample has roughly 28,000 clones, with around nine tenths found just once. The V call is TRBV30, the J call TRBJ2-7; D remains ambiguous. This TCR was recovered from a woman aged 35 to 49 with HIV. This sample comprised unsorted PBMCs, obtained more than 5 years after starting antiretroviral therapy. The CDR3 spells CAWSASSYEQYF. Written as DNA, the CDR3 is TGTGCCTGGAGTGCCTCAAGTTACGAGCAGTACTTC.